Listed below are T cell receptor beta chains from one sample, sequenced in a study of cytomegalovirus exposure and HLA in healthy donors. Sequencing was performed with immunoSEQ multiplex PCR; in TCRdb, only in-frame clones are kept and a portion is missing. The table includes 150,000 or so clones, about 74% detected once. Sequenced input: PBMCs. All receptors derive from a woman between 40 and 50 years old in good health and CMV-seronegative. The CDR3 runs from the conserved cysteine through the conserved F or W. The order of the fields is D gene, J gene, V gene, CDR3 length, clone size, CDR3 protein, CDR3 DNA. The D gene is left open where the match is weak. Only part of the rows carry a size: once, few, many, or a class if the clone is expanded.

d_call: TRBD1; j_call: TRBJ2-6; v_call: TRBV29-1; cdr3_length: 15; clone_size: -; cdr3_aa: CSVARQGKGANVLTF; cdr3_nt: TGCAGCGTCGCTCGACAGGGGAAAGGGGCCAACGTCCTGACTTTC
d_call: TRBD2; j_call: TRBJ2-1; v_call: TRBV29-1; cdr3_length: 17; clone_size: -; cdr3_aa: CSVTRSGLAGNYNEQFF; cdr3_nt: TGCAGCGTTACAAGATCGGGACTAGCGGGAAACTACAATGAGCAGTTCTTC
d_call: -; j_call: TRBJ2-7; v_call: TRBV4-1; cdr3_length: 14; clone_size: -; cdr3_aa: CASSPSTGFYEQYF; cdr3_nt: TGCGCCAGCAGCCCGAGCACCGGGTTCTACGAGCAGTACTTC
d_call: TRBD1; j_call: TRBJ1-2; v_call: TRBV6-1; cdr3_length: 16; clone_size: -; cdr3_aa: CASSDSLEGQGYGYTF; cdr3_nt: TGTGCCAGCAGTGATTCTCTGGAGGGACAGGGGTATGGCTACACCTTC
d_call: -; j_call: TRBJ1-5; v_call: TRBV18; cdr3_length: 14; clone_size: -; cdr3_aa: CASSPSGEGQPQHF; cdr3_nt: TGTGCCAGCTCACCGTCAGGGGAGGGTCAGCCCCAGCATTTT
d_call: -; j_call: TRBJ1-3; v_call: TRBV6-5; cdr3_length: 14; clone_size: -; cdr3_aa: CASSPGGNGNTIYF; cdr3_nt: TGTGCCAGCAGCCCGGGGGGCAATGGAAACACCATATATTTT
d_call: -; j_call: TRBJ1-5; v_call: TRBV10-3; cdr3_length: 16; clone_size: -; cdr3_aa: CAISVGTTLSNQPQHF; cdr3_nt: TGTGCCATCAGTGTGGGGACAACACTTAGCAATCAGCCCCAGCATTTT
d_call: -; j_call: TRBJ2-5; v_call: TRBV6-6; cdr3_length: 14; clone_size: -; cdr3_aa: CASSTRSRMGTQYF; cdr3_nt: TGTGCCAGCAGTACCCGGAGTCGGATGGGGACCCAGTACTTC
d_call: -; j_call: TRBJ1-2; v_call: TRBV5-6; cdr3_length: 16; clone_size: -; cdr3_aa: CASSWKGDLGDYGYTF; cdr3_nt: TGTGCCAGCAGCTGGAAAGGTGACTTGGGTGACTATGGCTACACCTTC
d_call: TRBD1; j_call: TRBJ1-5; v_call: TRBV6-1; cdr3_length: 13; clone_size: -; cdr3_aa: CASSGTDHQPQHF; cdr3_nt: TGTGCCAGCAGCGGGACAGATCATCAGCCCCAGCATTTT
d_call: -; j_call: TRBJ2-7; v_call: TRBV6-5; cdr3_length: 14; clone_size: -; cdr3_aa: CASSPGTHPHEQYF; cdr3_nt: TGTGCCAGCAGTCCCGGGACTCACCCACACGAGCAGTACTTC
d_call: -; j_call: TRBJ1-2; v_call: TRBV5-8; cdr3_length: 11; clone_size: -; cdr3_aa: CASSSDYGYTF; cdr3_nt: TGTGCCAGCAGCTCCGACTATGGCTACACCTTC
d_call: -; j_call: TRBJ2-3; v_call: TRBV29-1; cdr3_length: 13; clone_size: -; cdr3_aa: CSVGGKNTDTQYF; cdr3_nt: TGCAGCGTTGGCGGAAAGAACACAGATACGCAGTATTTT
d_call: -; j_call: TRBJ1-1; v_call: TRBV7-2; cdr3_length: 13; clone_size: -; cdr3_aa: CASSLDWGAEAFF; cdr3_nt: TGTGCCAGCAGCTTAGATTGGGGCGCTGAAGCTTTCTTT
d_call: -; j_call: TRBJ1-1; v_call: TRBV29-1; cdr3_length: 11; clone_size: -; cdr3_aa: CSVEEVTEAFF; cdr3_nt: TGCAGCGTTGAGGAGGTCACTGAAGCTTTCTTT
d_call: -; j_call: TRBJ2-3; v_call: TRBV4-1; cdr3_length: 15; clone_size: once; cdr3_aa: CASSQGDSATDTQYF; cdr3_nt: TGCGCCAGCAGCCAGGGGGACTCGGCCACAGATACGCAGTATTTT
d_call: -; j_call: TRBJ2-3; v_call: TRBV6-1; cdr3_length: 13; clone_size: few; cdr3_aa: CASSARQADTQYF; cdr3_nt: TGTGCCAGCAGCGCCCGACAGGCAGATACGCAGTATTTT
d_call: -; j_call: TRBJ1-5; v_call: TRBV10-2; cdr3_length: 14; clone_size: once; cdr3_aa: CASSGRPDLEPQHF; cdr3_nt: TGCGCCAGCAGTGGGCGGCCTGACCTAGAGCCCCAGCATTTT
d_call: -; j_call: TRBJ1-1; v_call: TRBV10-3; cdr3_length: 18; clone_size: -; cdr3_aa: CAIRTEGTGYAGGTEAFF; cdr3_nt: TGTGCCATCAGGACTGAGGGCACAGGCTACGCGGGGGGCACTGAAGCTTTCTTT
d_call: TRBD2; j_call: TRBJ2-5; v_call: TRBV6-1; cdr3_length: 15; clone_size: -; cdr3_aa: CASSYGPTSGETQYF; cdr3_nt: TGTGCCAGCTCCTACGGCCCCACTAGCGGAGAGACCCAGTACTTC
d_call: -; j_call: TRBJ2-5; v_call: TRBV5-6; cdr3_length: 12; clone_size: -; cdr3_aa: CASSLLQETQYF; cdr3_nt: TGTGCCAGCAGCTTGCTTCAAGAGACCCAGTACTTC
d_call: -; j_call: TRBJ2-3; v_call: TRBV4-1; cdr3_length: 15; clone_size: -; cdr3_aa: CASSQPADMSDTQYF; cdr3_nt: TGCGCCAGCAGCCAACCCGCGGACATGTCAGATACGCAGTATTTT
d_call: -; j_call: TRBJ1-2; v_call: TRBV6-6; cdr3_length: 14; clone_size: -; cdr3_aa: CASRLSGDNYGYTF; cdr3_nt: TGTGCCAGCAGACTATCAGGGGATAACTATGGCTACACCTTC
d_call: -; j_call: TRBJ2-7; v_call: TRBV7-9; cdr3_length: 14; clone_size: -; cdr3_aa: CASSPHGSMGEQYF; cdr3_nt: TGTGCCAGCAGCCCCCACGGGAGTATGGGCGAGCAGTACTTC
d_call: TRBD1; j_call: TRBJ1-2; v_call: TRBV6-1; cdr3_length: 14; clone_size: -; cdr3_aa: CASSRDRGMDGYTF; cdr3_nt: TGTGCCAGCAGCCGGGACAGGGGTATGGATGGCTACACCTTC
d_call: -; j_call: TRBJ1-5; v_call: TRBV28; cdr3_length: 15; clone_size: -; cdr3_aa: CASRLGGMANQPQHF; cdr3_nt: TGTGCCAGCCGACTGGGGGGAATGGCCAATCAGCCCCAGCATTTT
d_call: -; j_call: TRBJ2-7; v_call: TRBV6-6; cdr3_length: 13; clone_size: -; cdr3_aa: CASSYTGSYEQYF; cdr3_nt: TGTGCCAGCAGTTACACGGGGTCCTACGAGCAGTACTTC
d_call: -; j_call: TRBJ2-7; v_call: TRBV6-1; cdr3_length: 12; clone_size: -; cdr3_aa: CASSGRAGEQYF; cdr3_nt: TGTGCCAGCAGTGGCAGGGCGGGGGAGCAGTACTTC
d_call: TRBD1; j_call: TRBJ1-2; v_call: TRBV19; cdr3_length: 14; clone_size: -; cdr3_aa: CASSLDRGKYGYTF; cdr3_nt: TGTGCCAGTAGTTTGGACAGGGGAAAGTATGGCTACACCTTC
d_call: -; j_call: TRBJ2-4; v_call: TRBV27; cdr3_length: 13; clone_size: once; cdr3_aa: CASSFGAKNIQYF; cdr3_nt: TGTGCCAGCAGTTTTGGCGCCAAAAACATTCAGTACTTC
d_call: -; j_call: TRBJ2-1; v_call: TRBV6-5; cdr3_length: 16; clone_size: -; cdr3_aa: CASSYSYNPTYNEQFF; cdr3_nt: TGTGCCAGCAGTTACTCATACAATCCCACCTACAATGAGCAGTTCTTC